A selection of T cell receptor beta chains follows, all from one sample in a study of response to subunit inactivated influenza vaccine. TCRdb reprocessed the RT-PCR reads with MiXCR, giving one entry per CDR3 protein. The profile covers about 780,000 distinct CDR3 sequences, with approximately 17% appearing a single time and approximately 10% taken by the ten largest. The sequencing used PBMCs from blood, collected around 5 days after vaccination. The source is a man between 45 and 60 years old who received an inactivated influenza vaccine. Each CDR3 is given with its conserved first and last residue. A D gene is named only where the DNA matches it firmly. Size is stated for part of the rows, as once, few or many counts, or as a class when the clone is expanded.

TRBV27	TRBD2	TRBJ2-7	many	CASRIAGGIYEQYF	TGTGCCAGCAGAATAGCGGGGGGAATATACGAGCAGTACTTC
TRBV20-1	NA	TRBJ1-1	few	CSARERRGTEAFF	TGCAGTGCTAGGGAGAGGCGCGGCACTGAAGCTTTCTTT
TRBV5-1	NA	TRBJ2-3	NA	CASSLSTDITDTQYF	TGCGCCAGCAGCTTGTCGACAGACATCACAGATACGCAGTATTTT
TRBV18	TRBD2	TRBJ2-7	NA	CASSPGLADLSSYEQYF	TGTGCCAGCTCACCGGGACTAGCGGACCTGAGCTCCTACGAGCAGTACTTC
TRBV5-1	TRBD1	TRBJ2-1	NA	CASSFGTGGGKNEQFF	TGCGCCAGCAGCTTTGGGACAGGGGGCGGGAAGAATGAGCAGTTCTTC
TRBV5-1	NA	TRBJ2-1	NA	CASRAAGRTFNEQFF	TGCGCCAGCAGGGCGGCGGGAAGGACCTTTAATGAGCAGTTCTTC
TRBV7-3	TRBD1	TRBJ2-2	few	CASSRQGKAGELFF	TGTGCCAGCAGTCGACAGGGAAAGGCCGGGGAGCTGTTTTTT
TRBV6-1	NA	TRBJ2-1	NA	CASSERQVYNEQFF	TGTGCCAGCAGCGAAAGACAGGTCTATAATGAGCAGTTCTTC
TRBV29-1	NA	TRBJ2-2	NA	CSGSGTPNTGELFF	TGCAGCGGTTCCGGGACACCGAACACCGGGGAGCTGTTTTTT
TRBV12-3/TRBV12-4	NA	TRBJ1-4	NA	CASTPDGVNEKLFF	TGTGCCAGCACTCCGGACGGCGTTAATGAAAAACTGTTTTTT
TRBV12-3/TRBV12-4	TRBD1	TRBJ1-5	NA	CASSWGTGQNQPQHF	TGTGCCAGCAGTTGGGGGACAGGGCAGAATCAGCCCCAGCATTTT
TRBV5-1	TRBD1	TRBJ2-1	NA	CASSLEPGTGFNEQFF	TGCGCCAGCAGCTTGGAACCCGGGACAGGGTTCAATGAGCAGTTCTTC
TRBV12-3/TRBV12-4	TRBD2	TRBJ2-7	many	CASSFTGLAVPYEQYF	TGTGCCAGCAGTTTCACGGGACTAGCGGTCCCCTACGAGCAGTACTTC
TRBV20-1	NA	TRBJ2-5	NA	CSARVSHEETQYF	TGCAGTGCTAGAGTGAGTCACGAAGAGACCCAGTACTTC
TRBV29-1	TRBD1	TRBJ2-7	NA	CSVMTGESYEQYF	TGCAGCGTTATGACAGGGGAAAGCTACGAGCAGTACTTC
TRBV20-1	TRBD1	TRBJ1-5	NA	CSAYSADRADQPQHF	TGCAGTGCTTACTCTGCGGACAGGGCAGATCAGCCCCAGCATTTT
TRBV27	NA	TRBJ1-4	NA	CASSFFEKLFF	TGTGCCAGCAGTTTTTTTGAAAAACTGTTTTTT
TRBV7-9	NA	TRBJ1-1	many	CASSLKDEAFF	TGTGCCAGCAGCTTAAAGGATGAAGCTTTCTTT
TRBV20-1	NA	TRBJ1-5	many	CSASVLSGTADQPQHF	TGCAGTGCTAGTGTACTGAGCGGGACGGCAGATCAGCCCCAGCATTTT
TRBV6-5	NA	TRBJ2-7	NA	CASKHEQYF	TGTGCCAGCAAACACGAGCAGTACTTC
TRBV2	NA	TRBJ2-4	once	CAPWNRETLAKNIQYF	TGTGCCCCCTGGAACAGGGAGACTCTAGCCAAAAACATTCAGTACTTC
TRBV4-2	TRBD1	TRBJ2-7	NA	CASSFGTASTYEQYF	TGTGCCAGCAGCTTTGGGACAGCAAGTACCTACGAGCAGTACTTC
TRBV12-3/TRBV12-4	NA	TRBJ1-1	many	CASSLIITEAFF	TGTGCCAGCAGTTTAATTATTACTGAAGCTTTCTTT